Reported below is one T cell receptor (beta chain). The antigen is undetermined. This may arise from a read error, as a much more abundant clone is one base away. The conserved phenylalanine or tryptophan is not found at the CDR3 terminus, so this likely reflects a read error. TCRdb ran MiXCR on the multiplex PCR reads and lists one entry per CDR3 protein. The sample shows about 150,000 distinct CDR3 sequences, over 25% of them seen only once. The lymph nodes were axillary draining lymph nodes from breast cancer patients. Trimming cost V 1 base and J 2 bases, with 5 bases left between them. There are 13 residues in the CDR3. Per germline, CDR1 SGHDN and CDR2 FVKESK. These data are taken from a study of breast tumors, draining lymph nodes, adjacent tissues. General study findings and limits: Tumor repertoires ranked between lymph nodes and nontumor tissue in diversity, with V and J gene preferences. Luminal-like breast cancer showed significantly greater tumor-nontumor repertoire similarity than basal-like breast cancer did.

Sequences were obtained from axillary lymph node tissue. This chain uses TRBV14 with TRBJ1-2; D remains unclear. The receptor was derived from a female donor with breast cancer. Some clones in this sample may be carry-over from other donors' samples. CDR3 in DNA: TGTGCCAGCAGCCAAGGCATCAACTATGGCTACACCTCC. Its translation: CASSQGINYGYTS.